This T cell receptor beta chain was profiled in a study of technical replicates of blood from several donors. Per germline, CDR1 MDHEN and CDR2 SYDVKM. This CDR3 comprises 15 residues. V dropped 3 bases and J dropped 4 bases, with 13 bases sitting between them. Repertoires were generated with immunoSEQ multiplex PCR, while TCRdb's copy carries only in-frame clones and drops some. The table has 75,000 to 95,000 clones, 95% seen once. The V call is TRBV28, the J call TRBJ2-1; TRBD1 might be the D (5 bases). The TCR sequence derives from a human donor in good health. Sequencing input: T cells isolated from PBMCs. CDR3 nucleotide sequence: TGTGCCAGCAGTTTGATCGGGTCAGGGTACAATGAGCAGTTCTTC. Translated: CASSLIGSGYNEQFF.